The source of this TCR beta chain is a study of blood T cell repertoires in COVID-19. This CDR3 has 14 residues. Measured with immunoSEQ multiplex PCR; TCRdb has only the in-frame clones, and not every one. The table includes under 200,000 clones, roughly 84% detected once. Specimen: peripheral blood. This chain connects TRBV21-1 to TRBJ1-5. TRBV21-1 is a pseudogene locus. The receptor comes from a woman over 75 with acute or convalescent COVID-19. The CDR3 protein is CASSKDGGKQPQHF. The CDR3 DNA sequence: TGTGCCAGCAGCAAAGACGGGGGAAAACAGCCCCAGCATTTT.